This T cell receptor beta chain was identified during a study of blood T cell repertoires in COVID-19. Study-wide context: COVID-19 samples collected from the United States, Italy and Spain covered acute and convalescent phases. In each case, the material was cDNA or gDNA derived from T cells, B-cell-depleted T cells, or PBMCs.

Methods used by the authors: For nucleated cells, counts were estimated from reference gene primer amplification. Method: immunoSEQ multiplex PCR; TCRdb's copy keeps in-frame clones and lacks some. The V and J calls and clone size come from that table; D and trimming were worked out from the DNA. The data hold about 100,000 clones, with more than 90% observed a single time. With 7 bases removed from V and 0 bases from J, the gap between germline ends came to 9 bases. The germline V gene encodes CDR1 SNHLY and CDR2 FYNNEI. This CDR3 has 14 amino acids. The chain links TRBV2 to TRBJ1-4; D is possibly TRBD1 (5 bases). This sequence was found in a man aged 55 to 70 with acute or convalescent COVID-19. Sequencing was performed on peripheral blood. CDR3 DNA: TGTGCCAGCACCTACAGGTCAACTAATGAAAAACTGTTTTTT. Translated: CASTYRSTNEKLFF.